These 7 T cell receptor beta chains were all obtained from the same sample, sequenced in a study of identical twins. TCRdb used MiXCR to reprocess the 5' RACE reads, holding one entry per CDR3 protein. The profile shows roughly 1.6 million distinct CDR3 sequences, more than 30% of them singletons. Sequenced: cord blood. The receptor set was obtained from a newborn girl in good health.

The CDR3 spells CASSLWTSGGGSYNEQFF. The CDR3 bases are TGTGCCAGCAGCTTATGGACTAGCGGGGGGGGCTCCTACAATGAGCAGTTCTTC. V gene TRBV7-8 combines with J gene TRBJ2-1; 15 bases match TRBD2. The CDR3 runs to 18 residues. CDR1 is SGHVS and CDR2 is FQNEAQ in the germline V gene. V was clipped by 2 bases and J by 0 bases; unmatched bases: 2. The whole variable domain, filled in from reference TRBV7-8 and TRBJ2-1, reads GAGVSQSPRYKVAKRGQDVALRCDPISGHVSLFWYQQALGQGPEFLTYFQNEAQLDKSGLPSDRFFAERPEGSVSTLKIQRTQQEDSAVYLCASSLWTSGGGSYNEQFFGPGTRLTVL.

J is TRBJ2-6 and V is TRBV7-2; 7 bases are shared with TRBD1. Unmatched junction bases numbered 3, after V lost 2 bases and J lost 2 bases. Germline V gene sequence: CDR1 SGHTA, CDR2 FQGNSA. The CDR3 length is 16 residues. CDR3: CASSLKGATGANVLTF. As DNA, the CDR3 is TGTGCCAGCAGCTTAAAGGGGGCCACTGGGGCCAACGTCCTGACTTTC.

V and J are TRBV7-9 and TRBJ2-1, with 11 bases matching TRBD1. The J segment lost 8 bases and the V segment lost 8 bases, leaving 5 bases of the junction unmatched. Germline V CDR1 and CDR2: SEHNR, FQNEAQ (reference sequence). The CDR3 has 13 amino acids. CDR3 nucleotides: TGTGCCAGCCTCCGGACAGGGGGCCATGAGCAGTTCTTC. Translated, it gives CASLRTGGHEQFF.

This clonotype occurred a few times. The chain links TRBV7-9 to TRBJ2-3, with D possibly matching TRBD2 (6 bases). V shed 4 bases and J shed 3 bases, with 14 bases lying between them. Per germline, CDR1 SEHNR and CDR2 FQNEAQ (reference sequence). CDR3 length: 15 amino acids. The CDR3 nucleotides read TGTGCCAGCAGCTCCCCGGGACGGGGGACAGATACGCAGTATTTT. The encoded protein is CASSSPGRGTDTQYF.

This clonotype was counted at least ten times. The chain employs TRBV20-1 and TRBJ2-3; 10 nucleotides agree with TRBD2. The CDR3 sequence is 14 residues long. V shed 5 bases, J shed 1 base, and the junction held 3 bases outside the gene matches. Germline-derived CDR1 and CDR2 are DFQATT and SNEGSKA (reference sequence). DNA for the CDR3: TGCAGTGCTCCTCTAGCGGGGGGCACAGATACGCAGTATTTT. Encoded protein: CSAPLAGGTDTQYF.

Of note for this clonotype: This sequence may be a read error, since a much larger clone differs from it by one base. V gene TRBV10-3 combines with J gene TRBJ2-1; 8 bases fit TRBD2. The DNA end lines up better with TRBJ2-7; the J call may be wrong. The CDR3 consists of 15 residues. CDR1 and CDR2 from the germline V gene are ENHRY and SYGVKD. The CDR3, as DNA: TGTGCCATCAGTTCCGGGACTAGTCTTTCAAATGAGCAGTACTTC. It is translated as CAISSGTSLSNEQYF.

J is TRBJ2-1 and V is TRBV10-3, with 7 nucleotides matching TRBD1. Germline V gives CDR1 ENHRY, CDR2 SYGVKD. The CDR3 covers 13 residues. Germline trimming cut 6 bases from V and 8 bases from J; bases unmatched to any gene: 7. CDR3 loop: CAIRGTVAHEQFF. In nucleotides, the CDR3 is TGTGCCATCAGGGGGACAGTCGCCCATGAGCAGTTCTTC.